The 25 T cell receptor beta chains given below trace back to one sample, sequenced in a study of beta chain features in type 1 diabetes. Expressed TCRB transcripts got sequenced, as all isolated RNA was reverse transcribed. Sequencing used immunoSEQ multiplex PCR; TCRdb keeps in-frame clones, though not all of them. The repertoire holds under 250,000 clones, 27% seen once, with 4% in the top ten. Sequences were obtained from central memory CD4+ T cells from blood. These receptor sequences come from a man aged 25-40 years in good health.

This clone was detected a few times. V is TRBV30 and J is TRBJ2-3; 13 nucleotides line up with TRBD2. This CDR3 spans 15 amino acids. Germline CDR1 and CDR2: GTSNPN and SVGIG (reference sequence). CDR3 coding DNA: TGTGCTGCCATGGGACTAGCGGGGCTCACAGATACGCAGTATTTT. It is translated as CAAMGLAGLTDTQYF.

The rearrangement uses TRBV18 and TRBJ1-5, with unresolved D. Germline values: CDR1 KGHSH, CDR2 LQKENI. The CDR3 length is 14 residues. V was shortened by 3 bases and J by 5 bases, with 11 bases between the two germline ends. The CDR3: CASSPGSDHQPQHF. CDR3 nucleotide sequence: TGTGCCAGCTCACCGGGGAGCGACCATCAGCCCCAGCATTTT.

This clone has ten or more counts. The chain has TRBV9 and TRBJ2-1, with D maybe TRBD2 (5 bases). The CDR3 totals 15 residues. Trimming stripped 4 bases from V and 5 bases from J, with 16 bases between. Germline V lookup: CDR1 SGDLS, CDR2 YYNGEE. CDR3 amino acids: CASSFGNGRDNEQFF. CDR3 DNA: TGTGCCAGCAGCTTCGGGAATGGCCGGGACAATGAGCAGTTCTTC.

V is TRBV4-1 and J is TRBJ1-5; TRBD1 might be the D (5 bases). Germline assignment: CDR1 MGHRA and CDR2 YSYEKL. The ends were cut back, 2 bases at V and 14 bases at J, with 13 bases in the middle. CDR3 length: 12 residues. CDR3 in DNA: TGCGCCAGCAGCCAACTGGGGGAAAGGAAGCATTTT. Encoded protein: CASSQLGERKHF.

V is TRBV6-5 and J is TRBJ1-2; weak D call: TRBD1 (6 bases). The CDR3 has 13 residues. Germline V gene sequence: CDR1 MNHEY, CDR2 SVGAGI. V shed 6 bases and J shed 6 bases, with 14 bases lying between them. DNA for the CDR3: TGTGCCAGCAGAGAACAGGGTACAGATGGCTACACCTTC. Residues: CASREQGTDGYTF.

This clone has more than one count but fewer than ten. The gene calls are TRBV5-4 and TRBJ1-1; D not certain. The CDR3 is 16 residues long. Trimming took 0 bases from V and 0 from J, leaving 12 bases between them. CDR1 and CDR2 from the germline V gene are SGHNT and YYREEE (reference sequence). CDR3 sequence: CASSLAYSRVNTEAFF. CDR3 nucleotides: TGTGCCAGCAGCTTGGCTTACAGCCGGGTGAACACTGAAGCTTTCTTT. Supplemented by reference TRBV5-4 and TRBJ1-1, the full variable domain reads ETGVTQSPTHLIKTRGQQVTLRCSSQSGHNTVSWYQQALGQGPQFIFQYYREEENGRGNFPPRFSGLQFPNYSSELNVNALELDDSALYLCASSLAYSRVNTEAFFGQGTRLTVV.

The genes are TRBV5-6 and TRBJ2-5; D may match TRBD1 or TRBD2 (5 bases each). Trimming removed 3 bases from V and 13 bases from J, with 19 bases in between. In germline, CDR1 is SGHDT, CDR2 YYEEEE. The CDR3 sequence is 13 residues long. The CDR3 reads CASSSPERDGLYF. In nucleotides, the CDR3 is TGTGCCAGCAGCTCACCTGAGAGGGACGGCCTGTACTTC.

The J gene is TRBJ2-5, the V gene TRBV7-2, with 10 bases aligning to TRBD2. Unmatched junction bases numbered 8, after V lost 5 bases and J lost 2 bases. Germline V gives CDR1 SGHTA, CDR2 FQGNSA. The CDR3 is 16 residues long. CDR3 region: CASSQEGLATQETQYF. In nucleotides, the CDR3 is TGTGCCAGCAGCCAAGAGGGACTAGCGACTCAAGAGACCCAGTACTTC.

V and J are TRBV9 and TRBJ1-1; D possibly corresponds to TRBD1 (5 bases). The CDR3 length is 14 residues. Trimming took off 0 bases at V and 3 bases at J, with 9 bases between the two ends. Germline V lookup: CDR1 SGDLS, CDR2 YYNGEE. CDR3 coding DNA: TGTGCCAGCAGCGTAGAGGGCAGGGACACTGAAGCTTTCTTT. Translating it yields CASSVEGRDTEAFF.

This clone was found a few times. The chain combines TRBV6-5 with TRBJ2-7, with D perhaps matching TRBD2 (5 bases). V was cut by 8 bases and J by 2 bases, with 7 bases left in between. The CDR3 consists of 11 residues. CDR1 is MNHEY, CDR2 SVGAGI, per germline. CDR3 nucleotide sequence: TGTGCCAGCGGACTGACCTACGAGCAGTACTTC. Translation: CASGLTYEQYF.

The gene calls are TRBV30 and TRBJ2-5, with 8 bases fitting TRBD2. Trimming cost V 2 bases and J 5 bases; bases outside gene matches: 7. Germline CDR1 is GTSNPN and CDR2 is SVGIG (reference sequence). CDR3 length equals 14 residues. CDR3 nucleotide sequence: TGTGCCTGGAGTCTCACGGGGGGGCTTGAGACCCAGTACTTC. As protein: CAWSLTGGLETQYF.

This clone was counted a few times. The CDR3 protein is CASSSQIGASYNEQFF. CDR3 bases: TGTGCCAGCAGCTCCCAAATCGGGGCCTCCTACAATGAGCAGTTCTTC. The V gene is TRBV9, the J gene TRBJ2-1, with D possibly being TRBD1 or TRBD2 (5 bases each). The CDR3 covers 16 residues. Germline V CDR1 and CDR2: SGDLS, YYNGEE. V lost 4 bases and J 0 bases, leaving 14 bases between the germline ends.

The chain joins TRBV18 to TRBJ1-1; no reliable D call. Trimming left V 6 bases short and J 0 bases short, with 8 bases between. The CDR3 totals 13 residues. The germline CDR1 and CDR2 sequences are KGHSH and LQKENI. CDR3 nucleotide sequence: TGTGCCAGCTCCTCGCAGATGAACACTGAAGCTTTCTTT. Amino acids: CASSSQMNTEAFF.

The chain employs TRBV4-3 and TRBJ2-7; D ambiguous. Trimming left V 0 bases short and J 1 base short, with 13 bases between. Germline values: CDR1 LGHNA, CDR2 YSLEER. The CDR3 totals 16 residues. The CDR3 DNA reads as TGCGCCAGCAGCCAAGAATTAATGGCGCAGTCCTACGAGCAGTACTTC. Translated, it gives CASSQELMAQSYEQYF.

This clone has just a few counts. This CDR3 is CASLLGAGGREQYF. In nucleotides, the CDR3 is TGTGCCAGCCTCCTGGGAGCGGGAGGTAGGGAGCAGTACTTC. The chain uses TRBV28 and TRBJ2-7, with 9 bases that match TRBD2. This CDR3 region has 14 residues. Germline assignment: CDR1 MDHEN and CDR2 SYDVKM. V shed 8 bases and J 7 bases; nucleotides not matched to a gene: 12.

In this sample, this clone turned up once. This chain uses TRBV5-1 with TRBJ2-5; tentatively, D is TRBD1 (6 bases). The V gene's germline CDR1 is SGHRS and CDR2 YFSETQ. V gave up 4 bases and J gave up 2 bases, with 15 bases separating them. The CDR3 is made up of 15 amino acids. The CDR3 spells CASSPQGGTQETQYF. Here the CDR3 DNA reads TGCGCCAGCAGCCCCCAAGGGGGAACTCAAGAGACCCAGTACTTC.

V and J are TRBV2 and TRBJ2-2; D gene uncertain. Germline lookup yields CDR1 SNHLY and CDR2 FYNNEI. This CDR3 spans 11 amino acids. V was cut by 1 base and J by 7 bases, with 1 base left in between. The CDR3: CASSEGGELFF. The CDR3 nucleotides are TGTGCCAGCAGTGAAGGCGGGGAGCTGTTTTTT.

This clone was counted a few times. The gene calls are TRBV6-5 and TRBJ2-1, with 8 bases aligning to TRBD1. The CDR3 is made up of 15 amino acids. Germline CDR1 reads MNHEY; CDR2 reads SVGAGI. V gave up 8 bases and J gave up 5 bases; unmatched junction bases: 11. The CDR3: CASYRAGQGHNEQFF. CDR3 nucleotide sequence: TGTGCCAGCTACCGTGCAGGACAGGGTCACAATGAGCAGTTCTTC.

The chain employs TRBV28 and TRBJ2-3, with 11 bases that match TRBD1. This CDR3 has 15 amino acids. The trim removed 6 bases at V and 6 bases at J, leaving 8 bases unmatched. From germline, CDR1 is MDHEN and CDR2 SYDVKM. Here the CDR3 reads CASSPSGQGVDTQYF. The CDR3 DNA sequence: TGTGCCAGCAGCCCGTCGGGACAGGGGGTGGATACGCAGTATTTT.

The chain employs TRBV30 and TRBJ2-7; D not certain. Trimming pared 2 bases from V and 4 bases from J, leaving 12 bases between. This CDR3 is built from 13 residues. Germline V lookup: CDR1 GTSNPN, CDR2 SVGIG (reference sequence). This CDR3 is CAWSPTYPYEQYF. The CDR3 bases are TGTGCCTGGAGTCCGACCTATCCTTACGAGCAGTACTTC.

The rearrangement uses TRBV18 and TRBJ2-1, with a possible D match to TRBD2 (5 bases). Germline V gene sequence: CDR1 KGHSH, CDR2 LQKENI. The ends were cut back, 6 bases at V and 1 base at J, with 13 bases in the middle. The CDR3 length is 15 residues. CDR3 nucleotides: TGTGCCAGCTCCCCTGGACTGGGATCCTACAATGAGCAGTTCTTC. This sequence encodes CASSPGLGSYNEQFF.

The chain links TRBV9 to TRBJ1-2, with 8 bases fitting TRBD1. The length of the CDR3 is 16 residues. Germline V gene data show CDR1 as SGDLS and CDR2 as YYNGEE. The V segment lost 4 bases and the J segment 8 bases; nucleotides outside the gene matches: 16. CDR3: CASSHGWGQALKGYTF. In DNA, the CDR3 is TGTGCCAGCAGCCATGGATGGGGACAGGCGCTTAAGGGCTACACCTTC.

The CDR3 reads CASSFSQGSTREQYF. Here the CDR3 DNA reads TGTGCCAGCAGTTTCTCTCAGGGTTCGACGAGGGAGCAGTACTTC. This rearrangement joins TRBV6-5 to TRBJ2-7, with a weak D call TRBD1 (5 bases). With 4 bases removed from V and 7 bases from J, the gap between germline ends came to 20 bases. CDR1 is MNHEY, CDR2 SVGAGI, per germline. CDR3 size: 15 residues.

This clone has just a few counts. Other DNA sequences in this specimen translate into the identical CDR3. The CDR3 loop is CASSSDRGAEQYF. The CDR3 DNA follows: TGTGCCAGCAGCTCCGACAGGGGCGCCGAGCAGTACTTC. The rearrangement links TRBV7-7 to TRBJ2-7; 8 nucleotides agree with TRBD1. Germline V CDR1 and CDR2: SSHAT, FNYEAQ (reference sequence). The J segment lost 6 bases and the V segment lost 4 bases, leaving 5 bases of the junction unmatched. The CDR3 extends over 13 amino acids.

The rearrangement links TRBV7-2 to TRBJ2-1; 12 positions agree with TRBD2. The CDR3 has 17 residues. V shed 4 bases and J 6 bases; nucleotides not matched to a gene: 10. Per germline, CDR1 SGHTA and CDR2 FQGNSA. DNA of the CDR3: TGTGCCAGCAGCTCAACTGGACTAGCGGGATGGGGCAATGAGCAGTTCTTC. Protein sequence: CASSSTGLAGWGNEQFF.